The rows below give T cell receptor beta chains drawn from one sample of a study of control samples from healthy donors and cancer patients. Profiling relied on immunoSEQ multiplex PCR, and the TCRdb table lists in-frame clones only, not all of them. The repertoire consists of 98,000 or so clones, with around three quarters occurring once and the leading ten covering 10%. Source material: blood. These receptors were collected from a woman younger than 45 in good health. The CDR3 runs from the conserved cysteine through the conserved F or W. A D gene is named only where the DNA matches it firmly. The size field is filled for only some rows; it gives once, few, many or a size class.

clone size | J gene | V gene | D gene | CDR3 DNA | CDR3 protein
NA | TRBJ1-2 | TRBV19 | TRBD1 | TGTGCCAGTAAGACGTCCGGGAGGACAGGGACCTATGGCTACACCTTC | CASKTSGRTGTYGYTF
once | TRBJ1-2 | TRBV24-1 | NA | TGTGCCACCAGTGATTTGCAGCGGTCCTATGGCTACACCTTC | CATSDLQRSYGYTF
NA | TRBJ1-2 | TRBV5-5 | TRBD1 | TGTGCCAGCAGCCCTGGACAGGGGACGGGGGGCTACACCTTC | CASSPGQGTGGYTF
NA | TRBJ1-5 | TRBV19 | TRBD1 | TGTGCCAGTAGTAGGACAGGGTTCCACCAGCCCCAGCATTTT | CASSRTGFHQPQHF
NA | TRBJ1-2 | TRBV10-1 | NA | TGCGCCAGCAGGGTACTCAGGGTGTGGGGCTACACCTTC | CASRVLRVWGYTF
NA | TRBJ1-2 | TRBV21-1 | NA | TGTGCCAGCAGCAACCGAGGGGACAGGATTCCCAACTGCTATGGCTACACCTTC | CASSNRGDRIPNCYGYTF
NA | TRBJ2-4 | TRBV2 | NA | TGTGCCAGCAGTGAAGGCCAAAACATTCAGTACTTC | CASSEGQNIQYF
NA | TRBJ2-1 | TRBV18 | NA | TGTGCCAGCTCAGCACAGGGCGGGAACAATGAGCAGTTCTTC | CASSAQGGNNEQFF
NA | TRBJ1-2 | TRBV19 | NA | TGTGCCAGTCGGGACAAACATAACTATGGCTACACCTTC | CASRDKHNYGYTF
NA | TRBJ1-1 | TRBV10-1 | NA | TGCGGTTCGACAGGAAGAGCTTTCTTT | CGSTGRAFF
NA | TRBJ1-2 | TRBV6-1 | NA | TGTGCCAGCAGTGAAGTAGTAAGTGGCTACACCTTC | CASSEVVSGYTF
medium-sized | TRBJ1-2 | TRBV11-2 | NA | TGTGCCAGCAGCTCCGGGCCTACCTTTGGCTACACCTTC | CASSSGPTFGYTF
few | TRBJ1-6 | TRBV19 | NA | TGTGCCAGTACTAACAGGGCTCTTGCCTCACCCCTCCACTTT | CASTNRALASPLHF
NA | TRBJ1-4 | TRBV29-1 | NA | TGCAGCGCTCGACCCCCGGGAAGCGAAAAACTGTTTTTT | CSARPPGSEKLFF
NA | TRBJ2-1 | TRBV5-1 | NA | TGCGCCAGCAGCTTTATCTGGGGGAATATGAATGAGCAGTTCTTC | CASSFIWGNMNEQFF
NA | TRBJ2-3 | TRBV29-1 | TRBD1 | TGCAGCGCGGGACAGGGAGTCGCCACAGATACGCAGTATTTT | CSAGQGVATDTQYF
NA | TRBJ2-7 | TRBV19 | NA | TGTGCCAGTAGCCCCGAGACGGGGATTTACGAGCAGTACTTC | CASSPETGIYEQYF
NA | TRBJ2-7 | TRBV7-8 | NA | TGTGCCAGCGCAGTCTTGGGCAAGGGCTCGGACGAGCAGTACTTC | CASAVLGKGSDEQYF
NA | TRBJ2-5 | TRBV30 | NA | TGTGCCTGGACCACGGGGACCCAAGAGACCCAGTACTTC | CAWTTGTQETQYF